This T cell receptor (beta chain) came from a study of neurological immune-mediated disorders (dated by TCRdb to the late 2010s). A note on the overall study: Among the 34 multiple sclerosis patients, relapsing-remitting MS was present in 31 and secondary progressive MS was present in 3. The cohort was made up of 60 to 75 subjects, consisting of roughly 15 HAM/TSP patients, some 35 multiple sclerosis patients and around 20 healthy controls. Peripheral blood TCR-beta repertoires from HTLV-I-associated myelopathy (HAM/TSP) patients, multiple sclerosis patients and healthy controls were compared by UMI-based sequencing. The 90 to 120 TCR-beta libraries covered PBMC samples along with longitudinal samples, technical triplicates, and paired sorted CD4+ and CD8+ T-cell subsets.

V sheds 5 bases and J sheds 12 bases, leaving 18 bases between their ends. Reading from cysteine to phenylalanine, the CDR3 counts 13 amino acids. The kept DNA is CDR3 alone, 39 bases in frame from the first base. Sequences SGDLS (CDR1) and YYNGEE (CDR2) are obtained from the germline V gene. For the sorted-subset TCR libraries, the starting material was over 950,000 sorted CD4+ or CD8+ T cells. The multiple sclerosis patients were enrolled in a US clinical protocol that used magnetic resonance imaging to evaluate disease progression. Peripheral blood was subjected to Ficoll-Hypaque density gradient centrifugation to isolate PBMCs, which were then cryopreserved in liquid nitrogen. The study also sequenced paired sorted CD4+ and CD8+ subsets from healthy controls, HAM/TSP patients and MS patients. Broad study findings and their caveats: TCR clonal expansion was highest in HAM/TSP patients and lowest in MS patients, with MS patients falling below even healthy controls. Expanded clones from different subjects shared no identical CDR3 amino acid sequences, which suggests that TCR-beta repertoires were private in all groups. Repertoires from 18 of 34 MS patients were grouped by phylogenetic analysis into a cluster of related CDR3 sequences, suggesting a possible repertoire-level signature. No association of the MS cluster with clinical or MRI features was observed, and the need for larger cohorts was stated by the authors.

This clonotype occurred many times. What this receptor recognizes is not known. No much larger clone exists at a distance of one base, and base qualities are not known. cDNA was synthesized by template-switch 5'RACE using a primer carrying a 10-nucleotide random unique molecular identifier by which each TCR transcript was tagged. Each sequencing run produced over 180 million TCR-beta sequences covering 15-18 subjects. Total RNA was extracted with the RNeasy kit. The KAPA Real-time Library Amplification kit was used to amplify TCR-beta VDJ regions with primers targeting the TCR constant region and the 5'RACE anchor. Sample indexes and Illumina adaptors were added in a first PCR, after which library yield was increased in a second PCR. After purification with Ampure beads, the TCR product of roughly 650 bp was size-selected on a 2% E-gel SizeSelection system. Before pooling, library quality was assessed on a Bioanalyzer, concentration was determined with Qubit, and library quantification was performed with the Kapa Library Quantification kit. An Illumina HiSeq 2500 sequenced the libraries paired-end 2 x 150 bp. To increase sequence diversity, 25-30% phiX was spiked into each library pool. On the study's bioinformatics: The UMI-based MiGEC pipeline processed quality-filtered reads and removed over 75% of raw TCR sequences during error correction. IMGT germline references were used for alignment of VDJ genes, and clonotypes were defined by a unique CDR3 amino acid sequence together with V-J genes. VDJtools evaluated clonal expansion, Shannon diversity and CDR3 relatedness (CalcPairwiseDistances, ClusterSamples); CLCbio workbench built phylogenetic trees. Using coefficient-of-variation modelling across technical triplicates, the study counted a clone as expanded if it had at least 8 unique UMIs. The public sequencing data were trimmed at Q25 with fastp and processed into clonotypes with MiXCR by TCRdb, which kept only in-frame beta chains. CDR3 protein duplicates are merged, each entry listing the most common genes and DNA. These V and J calls originate from TCRdb's pipeline instead of the authors' own analysis. This sample lists tens of thousands of distinct CDR3 sequences; 3% to 4.5% were detected once. The ten most abundant clones make up roughly 1.9% of the sample.

This chain joins TRBV9 to TRBJ1-5, with the identity of the D gene unclear. Material: CD4+ T cells from blood. The TCR was taken from a woman in her 40s with multiple sclerosis. The CDR3 here reads CASSGADGPLQHF. The DNA is as follows: TGTGCCAGCAGTGGAGCGGACGGACCTCTCCAGCATTTT.